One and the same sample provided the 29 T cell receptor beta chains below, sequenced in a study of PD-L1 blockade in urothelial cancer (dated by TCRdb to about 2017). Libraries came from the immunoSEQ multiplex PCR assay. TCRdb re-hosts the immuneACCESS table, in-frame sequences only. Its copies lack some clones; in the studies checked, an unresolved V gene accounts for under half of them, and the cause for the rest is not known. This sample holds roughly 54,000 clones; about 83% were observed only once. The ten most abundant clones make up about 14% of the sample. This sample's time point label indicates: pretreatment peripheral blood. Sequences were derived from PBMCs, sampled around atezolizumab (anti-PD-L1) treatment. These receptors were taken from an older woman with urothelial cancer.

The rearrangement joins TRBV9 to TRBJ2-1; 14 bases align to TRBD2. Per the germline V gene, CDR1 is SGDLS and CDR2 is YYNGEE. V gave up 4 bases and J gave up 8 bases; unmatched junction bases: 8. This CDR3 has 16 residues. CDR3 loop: CASSPRLAGGVDEQFF. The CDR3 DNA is TGTGCCAGCAGCCCTCGACTAGCGGGGGGGGTCGATGAGCAGTTCTTC.

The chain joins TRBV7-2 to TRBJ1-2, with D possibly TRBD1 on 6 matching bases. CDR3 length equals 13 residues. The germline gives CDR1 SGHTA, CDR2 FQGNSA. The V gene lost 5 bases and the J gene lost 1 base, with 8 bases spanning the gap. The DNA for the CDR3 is TGTGCCAGCAGCCGGACAGTTAACTATGGCTACACCTTC. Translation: CASSRTVNYGYTF.

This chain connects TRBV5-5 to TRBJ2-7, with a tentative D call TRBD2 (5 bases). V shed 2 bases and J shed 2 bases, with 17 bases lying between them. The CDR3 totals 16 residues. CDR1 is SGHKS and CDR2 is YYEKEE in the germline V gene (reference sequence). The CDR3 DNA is TGTGCCAGCAGCTTCCCGACTACCAAAGGAGCCTACGAGCAGTACTTC. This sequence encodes CASSFPTTKGAYEQYF.

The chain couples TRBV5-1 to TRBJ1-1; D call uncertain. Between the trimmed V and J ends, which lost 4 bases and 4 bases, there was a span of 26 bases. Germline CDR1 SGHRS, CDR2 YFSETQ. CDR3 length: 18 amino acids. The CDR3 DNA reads TGCGCCAGCAGCCCGTTCCTAGGCACCAACCCTTTGAGCACTGAAGCTTTCTTT. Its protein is CASSPFLGTNPLSTEAFF.

CDR3 coding DNA: TGTGCCAGCAGTATCCTAGCGGGAGGCTACGAGCAGTACTTC. Translating gives CASSILAGGYEQYF. The J gene is TRBJ2-7, the V gene TRBV2, with 11 bases lining up with TRBD2. CDR1 is SNHLY, CDR2 FYNNEI, per germline. The CDR3 sequence is 14 residues long. V lost 5 bases and J lost 3; bases outside the gene matches: 3.

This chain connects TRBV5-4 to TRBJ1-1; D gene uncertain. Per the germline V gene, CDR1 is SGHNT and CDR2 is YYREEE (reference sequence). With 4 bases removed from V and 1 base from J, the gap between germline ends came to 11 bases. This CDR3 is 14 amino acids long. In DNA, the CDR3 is TGTGCCAGCAGCCCGGCGGGCCGGAACACTGAAGCTTTCTTT. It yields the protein CASSPAGRNTEAFF.

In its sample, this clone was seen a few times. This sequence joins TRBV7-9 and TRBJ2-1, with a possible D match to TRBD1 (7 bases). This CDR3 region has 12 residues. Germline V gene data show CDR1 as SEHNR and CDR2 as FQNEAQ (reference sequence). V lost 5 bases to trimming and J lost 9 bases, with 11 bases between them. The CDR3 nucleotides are TGTGCCAGCAGCCCCCAGGGGGGTGAGCAGTTCTTC. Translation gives CASSPQGGEQFF.

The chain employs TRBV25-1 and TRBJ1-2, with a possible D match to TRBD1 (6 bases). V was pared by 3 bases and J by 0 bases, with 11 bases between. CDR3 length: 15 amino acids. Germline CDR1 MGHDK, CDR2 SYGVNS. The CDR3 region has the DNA TGTGCCAGCAGTGATCCGACAGGAACTAACTATGGCTACACCTTC. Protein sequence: CASSDPTGTNYGYTF.

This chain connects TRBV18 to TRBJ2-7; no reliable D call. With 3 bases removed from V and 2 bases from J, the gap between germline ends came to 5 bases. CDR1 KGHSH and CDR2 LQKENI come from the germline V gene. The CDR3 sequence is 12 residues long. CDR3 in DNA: TGTGCCAGCTCACCTAACACCTACGAGCAGTACTTC. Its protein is CASSPNTYEQYF. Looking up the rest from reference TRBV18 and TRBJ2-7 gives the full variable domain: NAGVMQNPRHLVRRRGQEARLRCSPMKGHSHVYWYRQLPEEGLKFMVYLQKENIIDESGMPKERFSAEFPKEGPSILRIQQVVRGDSAAYFCASSPNTYEQYFGPGTRLTVT.

CDR3 sequence (DNA): TGTGCCAGCAGCGTAGTTCAGGGAGGCACCGGGGAGCTGTTTTTT. It translates to CASSVVQGGTGELFF. The chain combines TRBV9 with TRBJ2-2; a possible D gene is TRBD2 (6 bases). Trimming took off 0 bases at V and 4 bases at J, with 10 bases between the two ends. The CDR3 sequence is 15 residues long. The germline CDR1 and CDR2 sequences are SGDLS and YYNGEE.

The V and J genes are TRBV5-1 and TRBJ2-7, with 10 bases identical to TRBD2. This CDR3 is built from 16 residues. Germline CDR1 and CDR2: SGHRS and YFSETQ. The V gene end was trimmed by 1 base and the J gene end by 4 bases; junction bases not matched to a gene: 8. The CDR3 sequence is CASSLSLAGVWYEQYF. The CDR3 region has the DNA TGCGCCAGCAGCTTGAGTCTAGCGGGAGTTTGGTACGAGCAGTACTTC.

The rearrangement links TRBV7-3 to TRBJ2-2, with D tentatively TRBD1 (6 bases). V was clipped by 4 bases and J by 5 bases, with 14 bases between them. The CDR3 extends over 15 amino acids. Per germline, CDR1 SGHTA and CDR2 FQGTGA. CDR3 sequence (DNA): TGTGCCAGCAGCTCAGGGGCCTTCGGGACCGGGGAGCTGTTTTTT. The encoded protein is CASSSGAFGTGELFF.

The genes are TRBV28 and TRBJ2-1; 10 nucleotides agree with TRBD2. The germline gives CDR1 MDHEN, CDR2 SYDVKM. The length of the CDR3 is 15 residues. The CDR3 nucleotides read TGTGTAACCCTTCTAGCGGGAGAGTCCTACAATGAGCAGTTCTTC. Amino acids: CVTLLAGESYNEQFF.

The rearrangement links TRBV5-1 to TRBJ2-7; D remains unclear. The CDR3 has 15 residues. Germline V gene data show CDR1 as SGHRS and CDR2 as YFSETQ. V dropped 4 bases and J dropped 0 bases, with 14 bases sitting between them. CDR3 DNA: TGCGCCAGCAGCCCCAGACAAGAGAGCTCCTACGAGCAGTACTTC. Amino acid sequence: CASSPRQESSYEQYF.

CDR3 sequence reads: CSVASTSGGYQETQYF. The CDR3, as DNA: TGCAGCGTTGCGAGCACTAGCGGGGGGTACCAAGAGACCCAGTACTTC. The chain recombines TRBV29-1 with TRBJ2-5; 12 nucleotides match TRBD2. The CDR3 runs to 16 residues. CDR1 and CDR2 from the germline V gene are SQVTM and ANQGSEA. Trimming took 4 bases from V and 0 from J; bases not matched to a gene: 6.

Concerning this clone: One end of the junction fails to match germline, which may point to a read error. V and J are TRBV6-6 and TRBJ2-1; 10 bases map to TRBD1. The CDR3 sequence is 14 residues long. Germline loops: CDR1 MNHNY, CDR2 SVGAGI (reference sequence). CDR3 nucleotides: TGTGCCAGCAGTGGGACAGGGGACTACGATGAGCAGTTCTTC. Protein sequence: CASSGTGDYDEQFF.

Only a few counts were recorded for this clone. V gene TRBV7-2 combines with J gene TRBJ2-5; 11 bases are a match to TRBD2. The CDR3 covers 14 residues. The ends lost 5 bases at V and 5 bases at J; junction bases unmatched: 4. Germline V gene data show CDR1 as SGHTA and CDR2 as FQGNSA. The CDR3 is CASSPRTSGETQYF. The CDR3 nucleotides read TGTGCCAGCAGCCCCAGGACTAGCGGGGAGACCCAGTACTTC.

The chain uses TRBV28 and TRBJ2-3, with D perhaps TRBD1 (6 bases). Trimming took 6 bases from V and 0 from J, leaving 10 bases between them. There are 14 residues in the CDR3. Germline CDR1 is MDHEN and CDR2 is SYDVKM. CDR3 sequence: CASRRTASTDTQYF. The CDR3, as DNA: TGTGCCAGCAGGCGGACAGCTAGCACAGATACGCAGTATTTT.

The DNA of the CDR3 is TGTGCCAGCAGTTACAAAGACAGGGTATACGAGCAGTACTTC. This translates into CASSYKDRVYEQYF. The chain recombines TRBV27 with TRBJ2-7, with 7 positions matching TRBD1. Germline values: CDR1 MNHEY, CDR2 SMNVEV (reference sequence). V lost 4 bases and J lost 4; bases outside the gene matches: 7. This CDR3 comprises 14 residues.

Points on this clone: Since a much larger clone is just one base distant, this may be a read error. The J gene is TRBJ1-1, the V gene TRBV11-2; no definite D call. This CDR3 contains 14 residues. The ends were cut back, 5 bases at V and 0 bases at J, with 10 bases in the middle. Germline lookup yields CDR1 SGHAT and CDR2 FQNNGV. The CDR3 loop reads CASSQETLNTEAFF. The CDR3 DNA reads TGTGCCAGCAGCCAAGAGACATTGAACACTGAAGCTTTCTTT.

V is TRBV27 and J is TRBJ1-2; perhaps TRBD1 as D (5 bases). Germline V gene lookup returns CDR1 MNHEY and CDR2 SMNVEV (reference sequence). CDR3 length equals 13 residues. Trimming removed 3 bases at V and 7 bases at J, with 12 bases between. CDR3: CASSFQGGIGYTF. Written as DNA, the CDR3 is TGTGCCAGCAGTTTTCAGGGAGGAATTGGCTACACCTTC.

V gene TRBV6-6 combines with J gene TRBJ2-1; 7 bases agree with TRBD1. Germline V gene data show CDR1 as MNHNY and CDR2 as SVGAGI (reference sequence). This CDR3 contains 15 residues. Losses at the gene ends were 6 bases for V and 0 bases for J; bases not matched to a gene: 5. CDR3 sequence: CASRRGQSSYNEQFF. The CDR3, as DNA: TGTGCCAGCAGGAGGGGGCAGAGCTCCTACAATGAGCAGTTCTTC.

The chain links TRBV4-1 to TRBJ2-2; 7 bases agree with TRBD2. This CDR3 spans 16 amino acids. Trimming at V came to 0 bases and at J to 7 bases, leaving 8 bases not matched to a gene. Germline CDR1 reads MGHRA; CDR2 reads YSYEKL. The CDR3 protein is CASSQDSGLAVGELFF. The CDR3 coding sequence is TGCGCCAGCAGCCAAGATTCCGGCCTAGCGGTCGGGGAGCTGTTTTTT.

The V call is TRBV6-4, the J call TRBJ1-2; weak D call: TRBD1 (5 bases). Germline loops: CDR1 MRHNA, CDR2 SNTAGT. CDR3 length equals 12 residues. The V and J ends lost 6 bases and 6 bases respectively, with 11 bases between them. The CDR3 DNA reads TGTGCCAGCAGGGACCGGGGGAATGGCTACACCTTC. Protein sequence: CASRDRGNGYTF.

The CDR3 sequence: CASSLGGGRETQYF. In nucleotides, the CDR3 is TGTGCCAGCAGCTTGGGGGGGGGCCGAGAGACCCAGTACTTC. The chain uses TRBV5-6 and TRBJ2-5, with a weak D call TRBD2 (7 bases). The CDR3 sequence is 14 residues long. V was trimmed by 0 bases and J by 4 bases, leaving 10 bases between them. Germline V gene data show CDR1 as SGHDT and CDR2 as YYEEEE.

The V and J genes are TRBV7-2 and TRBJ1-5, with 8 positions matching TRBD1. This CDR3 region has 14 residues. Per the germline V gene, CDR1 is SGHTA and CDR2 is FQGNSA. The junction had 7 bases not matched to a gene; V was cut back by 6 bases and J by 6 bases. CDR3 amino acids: CASSQGQGAQPQHF. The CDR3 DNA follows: TGTGCCAGCAGTCAAGGACAGGGCGCTCAGCCCCAGCATTTT. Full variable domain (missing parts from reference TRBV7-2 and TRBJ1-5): GAGVSQSPSNKVTEKGKDVELRCDPISGHTALYWYRQSLGQGLEFLIYFQGNSAPDKSGLPSDRFSAERTGGSVSTLTIQRTQQEDSAVYLCASSQGQGAQPQHFGDGTRLSIL.

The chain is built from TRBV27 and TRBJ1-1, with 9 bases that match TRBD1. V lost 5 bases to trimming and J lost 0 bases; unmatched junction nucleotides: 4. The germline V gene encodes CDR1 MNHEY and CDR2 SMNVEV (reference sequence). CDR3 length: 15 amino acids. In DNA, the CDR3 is TGTGCCAGCAGTCCGGACAGGGGTATGAACACTGAAGCTTTCTTT. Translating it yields CASSPDRGMNTEAFF.

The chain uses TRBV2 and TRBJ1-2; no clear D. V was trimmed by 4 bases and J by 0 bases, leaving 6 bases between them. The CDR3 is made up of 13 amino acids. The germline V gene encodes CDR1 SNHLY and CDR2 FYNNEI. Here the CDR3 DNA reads TGTGCCAGCAGTGTGGGAGCTAACTATGGCTACACCTTC. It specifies CASSVGANYGYTF.

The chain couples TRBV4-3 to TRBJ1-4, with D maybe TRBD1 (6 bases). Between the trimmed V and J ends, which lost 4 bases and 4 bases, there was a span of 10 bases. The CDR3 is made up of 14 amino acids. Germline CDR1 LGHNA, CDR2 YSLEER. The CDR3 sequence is CASSLDRRNEKLFF. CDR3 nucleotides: TGCGCCAGCAGCCTCGACAGGCGTAATGAAAAACTGTTTTTT.